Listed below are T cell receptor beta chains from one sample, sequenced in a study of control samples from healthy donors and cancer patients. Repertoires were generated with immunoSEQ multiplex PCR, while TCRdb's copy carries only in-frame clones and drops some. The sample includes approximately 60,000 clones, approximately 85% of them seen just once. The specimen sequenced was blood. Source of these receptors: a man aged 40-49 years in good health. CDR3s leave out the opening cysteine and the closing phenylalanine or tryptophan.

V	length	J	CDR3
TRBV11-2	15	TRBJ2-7	ASSPGLAGGSGWEQY
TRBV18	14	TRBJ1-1	ASSSGTGRVETEAF
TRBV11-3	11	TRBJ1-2	ASSSQGVYGYT
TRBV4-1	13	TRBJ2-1	ASSRTSGSNNEQF
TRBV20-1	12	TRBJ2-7	SASSGTGSYEQY
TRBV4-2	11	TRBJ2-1	ASSQDRMDEQF
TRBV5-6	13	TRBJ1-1	ASSPVGLGNTEAF
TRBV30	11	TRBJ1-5	AAGQDSNQPQH
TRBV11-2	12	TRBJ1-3	ASSFGHSGNTIY
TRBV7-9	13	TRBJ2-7	ASTGGKGGAYEQY
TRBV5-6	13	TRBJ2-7	ASSFTGTADYEQY
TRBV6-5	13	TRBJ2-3	ASSLAGTSTDTQY
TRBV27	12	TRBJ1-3	ASSRIPPGNTIY
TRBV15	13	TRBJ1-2	ATSRRGGLNYGYT
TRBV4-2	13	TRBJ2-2	ASGGRGTNTGELF
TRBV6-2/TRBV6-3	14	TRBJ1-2	ASSSVSRDPLYGYT
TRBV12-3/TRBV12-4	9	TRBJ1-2	ASSFGPGYT
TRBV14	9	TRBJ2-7	ASSQDYEQY
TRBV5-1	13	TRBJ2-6	ASRTLSSGANVLT
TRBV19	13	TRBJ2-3	ASSLGTFSTDTQY
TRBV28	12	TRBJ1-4	ASSLTGTNEKLF
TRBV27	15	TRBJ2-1	ASSKNPTSGGFYEQF
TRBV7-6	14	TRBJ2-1	ASSLSGDPRSSRQF
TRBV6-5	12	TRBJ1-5	ASKADRGTQPQH
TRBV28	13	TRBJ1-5	ASRARTGEGQPQH
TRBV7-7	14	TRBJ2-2	ASSLVAGDGTGELF
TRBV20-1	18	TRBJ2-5	SASDPGTSGGAVQEETQY
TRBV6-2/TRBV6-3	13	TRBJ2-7	ASSYLGTEVYEQY
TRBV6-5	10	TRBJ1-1	ASSRPGTEAF
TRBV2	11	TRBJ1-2	ASSERQWYGYT
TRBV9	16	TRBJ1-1	ASSMIKPGQPMNTEAF
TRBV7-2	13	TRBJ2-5	ASSIQSVVGETQY
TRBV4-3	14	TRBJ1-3	ASSHTSGGAGNTIY
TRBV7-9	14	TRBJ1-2	ASSLLTGSANYGYT
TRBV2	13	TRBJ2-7	ASSEVLGSRERQY
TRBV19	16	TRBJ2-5	ASSTLWRGGSPVETQY
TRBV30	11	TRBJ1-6	AWSSNIGSPLH
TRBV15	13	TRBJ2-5	ATSYPGDRQETQY
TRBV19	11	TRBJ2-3	ASSIRRTDTQY
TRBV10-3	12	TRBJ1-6	AVRSGTANSPLH
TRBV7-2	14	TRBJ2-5	ASSPGLAGPQETQY
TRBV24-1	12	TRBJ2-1	ATSGGQAYNEQF
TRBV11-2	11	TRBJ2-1	ASSLGQNNEQF
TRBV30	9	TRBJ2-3	AWSSGGTQY
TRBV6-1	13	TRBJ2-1	ASSESSAQYNEQF
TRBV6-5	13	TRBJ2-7	ASRPTSASSYEQY
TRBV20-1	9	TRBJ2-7	SASPNYEQY
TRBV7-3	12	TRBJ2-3	ASSLERVRDTQY
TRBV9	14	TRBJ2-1	ASSISGRSSYNEQF
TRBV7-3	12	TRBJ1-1	ASSLKGLNTEAF
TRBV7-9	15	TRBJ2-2	ASSYGGLAGYTGELF
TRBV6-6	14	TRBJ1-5	ASSYSAGASNQPQH
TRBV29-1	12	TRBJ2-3	SVARDRGTDTQY
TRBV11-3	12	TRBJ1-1	ASSSQGLNTEAF
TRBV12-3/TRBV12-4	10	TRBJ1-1	ATYSMNTEAF
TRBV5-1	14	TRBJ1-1	AGSPRQGLRNTEAF
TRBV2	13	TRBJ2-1	ASSELSGGNDEQF